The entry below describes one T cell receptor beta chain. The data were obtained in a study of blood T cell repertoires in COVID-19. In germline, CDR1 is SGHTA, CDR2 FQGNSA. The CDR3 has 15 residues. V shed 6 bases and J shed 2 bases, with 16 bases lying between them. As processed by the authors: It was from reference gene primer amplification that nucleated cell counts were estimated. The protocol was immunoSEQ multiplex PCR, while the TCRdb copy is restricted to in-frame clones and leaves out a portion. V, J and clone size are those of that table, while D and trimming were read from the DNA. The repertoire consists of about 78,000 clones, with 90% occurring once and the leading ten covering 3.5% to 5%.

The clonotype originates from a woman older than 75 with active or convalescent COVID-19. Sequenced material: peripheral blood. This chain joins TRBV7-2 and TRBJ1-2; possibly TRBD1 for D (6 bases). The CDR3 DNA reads TGTGCCAGCAGGGGGACAAACCGGGACAACTATGGCTACACCTTC. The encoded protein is CASRGTNRDNYGYTF.